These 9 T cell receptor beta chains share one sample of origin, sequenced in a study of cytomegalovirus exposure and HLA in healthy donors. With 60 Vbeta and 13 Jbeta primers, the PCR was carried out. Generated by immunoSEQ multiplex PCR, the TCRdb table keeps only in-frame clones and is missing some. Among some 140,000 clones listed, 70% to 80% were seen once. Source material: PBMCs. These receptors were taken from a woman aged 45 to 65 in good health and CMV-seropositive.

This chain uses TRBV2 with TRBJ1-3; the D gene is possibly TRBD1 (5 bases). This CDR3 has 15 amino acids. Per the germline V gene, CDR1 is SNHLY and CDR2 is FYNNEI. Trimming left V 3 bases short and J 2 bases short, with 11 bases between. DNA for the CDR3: TGTGCCAGCAGTGAGGTGCGGGGGACTGGAAACACCATATATTTT. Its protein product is CASSEVRGTGNTIYF.

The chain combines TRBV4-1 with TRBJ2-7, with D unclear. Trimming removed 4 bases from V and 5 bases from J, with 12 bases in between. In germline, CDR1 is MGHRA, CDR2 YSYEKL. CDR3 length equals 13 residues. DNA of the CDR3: TGCGCCAGCAGCCGAAGTCGTTTAGACGAGCAGTACTTC. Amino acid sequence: CASSRSRLDEQYF.

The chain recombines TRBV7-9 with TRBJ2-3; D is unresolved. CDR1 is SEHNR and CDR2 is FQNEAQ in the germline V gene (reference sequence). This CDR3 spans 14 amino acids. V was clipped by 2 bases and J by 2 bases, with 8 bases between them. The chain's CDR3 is CASSLRLDTDTQYF. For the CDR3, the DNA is TGTGCCAGCAGCTTACGGCTAGACACAGATACGCAGTATTTT.

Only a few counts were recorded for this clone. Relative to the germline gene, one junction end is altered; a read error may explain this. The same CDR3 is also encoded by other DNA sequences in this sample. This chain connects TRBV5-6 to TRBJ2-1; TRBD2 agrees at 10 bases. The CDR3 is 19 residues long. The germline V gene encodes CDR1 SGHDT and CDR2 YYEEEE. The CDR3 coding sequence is TGCGCCAGCAAGAATCCGGCTAGCGGGGGATTTAGCTCTTCCAATGAGCAGTTCTTC. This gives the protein CASKNPASGGFSSSNEQFF.

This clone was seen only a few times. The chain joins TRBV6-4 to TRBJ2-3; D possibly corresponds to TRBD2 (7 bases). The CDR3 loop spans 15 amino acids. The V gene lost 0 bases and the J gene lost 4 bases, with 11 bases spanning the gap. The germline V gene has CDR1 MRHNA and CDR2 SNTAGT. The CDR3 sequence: CASSDSRGGPDTQYF. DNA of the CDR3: TGTGCCAGCAGTGACTCGAGGGGGGGCCCAGATACGCAGTATTTT.

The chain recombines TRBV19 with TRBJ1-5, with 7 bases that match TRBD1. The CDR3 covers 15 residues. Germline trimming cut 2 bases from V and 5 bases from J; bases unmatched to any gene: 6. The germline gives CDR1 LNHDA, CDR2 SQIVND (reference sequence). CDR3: CASSISPQGDQPQHF. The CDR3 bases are TGTGCCAGTAGTATATCCCCCCAGGGGGATCAGCCCCAGCATTTT.

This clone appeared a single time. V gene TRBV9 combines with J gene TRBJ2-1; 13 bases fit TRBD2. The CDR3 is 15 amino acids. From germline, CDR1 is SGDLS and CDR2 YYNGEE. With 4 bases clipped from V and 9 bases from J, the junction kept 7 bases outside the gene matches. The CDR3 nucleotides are TGTGCCAGCAGCACTACGGGACTAGCGGGGTCTGAGCAGTTCTTC. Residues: CASSTTGLAGSEQFF.

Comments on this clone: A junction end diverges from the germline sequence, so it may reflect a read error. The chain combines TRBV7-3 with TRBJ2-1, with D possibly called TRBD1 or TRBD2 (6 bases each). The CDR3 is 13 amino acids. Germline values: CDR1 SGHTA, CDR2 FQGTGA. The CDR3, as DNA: TGTGCCAGCAGCCTAACGGGGGCGGTTGAGCAGTTCTTC. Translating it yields CASSLTGAVEQFF.

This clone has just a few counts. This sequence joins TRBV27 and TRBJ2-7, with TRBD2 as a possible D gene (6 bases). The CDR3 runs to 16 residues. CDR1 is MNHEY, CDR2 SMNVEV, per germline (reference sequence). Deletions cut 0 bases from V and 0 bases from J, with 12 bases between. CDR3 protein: CASSLSPGSGSYEQYF. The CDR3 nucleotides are TGTGCCAGCAGTTTATCCCCCGGGAGTGGCTCCTACGAGCAGTACTTC.